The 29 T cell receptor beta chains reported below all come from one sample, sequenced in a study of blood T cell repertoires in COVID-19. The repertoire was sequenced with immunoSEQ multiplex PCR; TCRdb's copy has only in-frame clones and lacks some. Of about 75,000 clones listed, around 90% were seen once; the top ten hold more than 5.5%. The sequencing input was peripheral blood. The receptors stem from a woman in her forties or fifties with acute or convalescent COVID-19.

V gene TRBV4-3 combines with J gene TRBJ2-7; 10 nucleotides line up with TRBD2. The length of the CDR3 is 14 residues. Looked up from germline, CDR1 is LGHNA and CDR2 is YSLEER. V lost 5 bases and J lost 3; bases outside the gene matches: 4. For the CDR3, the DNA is TGCGCCAGCAGCAAGGGACTAGCGAACTACGAGCAGTACTTC. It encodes CASSKGLANYEQYF.

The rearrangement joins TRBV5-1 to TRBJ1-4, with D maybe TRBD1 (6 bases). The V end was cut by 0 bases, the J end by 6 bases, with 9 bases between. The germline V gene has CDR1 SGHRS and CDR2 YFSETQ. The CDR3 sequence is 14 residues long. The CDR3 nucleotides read TGCGCCAGCAGCTTGGGGACAGAACATGAAAAACTGTTTTTT. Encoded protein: CASSLGTEHEKLFF. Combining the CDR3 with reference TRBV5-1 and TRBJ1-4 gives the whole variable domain KAGVTQTPRYLIKTRGQQVTLSCSPISGHRSVSWYQQTPGQGLQFLFEYFSETQRNKGNFPGRFSGRQFSNSRSEMNVSTLELGDSALYLCASSLGTEHEKLFFGSGTQLSVL.

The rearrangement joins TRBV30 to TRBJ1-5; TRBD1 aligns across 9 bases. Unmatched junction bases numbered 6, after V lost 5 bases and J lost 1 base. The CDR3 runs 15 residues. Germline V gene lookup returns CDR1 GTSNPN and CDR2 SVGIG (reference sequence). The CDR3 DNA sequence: TGTGCCTGGGACCCGGGACAGGGAAGCAATCAGCCCCAGCATTTT. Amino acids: CAWDPGQGSNQPQHF.

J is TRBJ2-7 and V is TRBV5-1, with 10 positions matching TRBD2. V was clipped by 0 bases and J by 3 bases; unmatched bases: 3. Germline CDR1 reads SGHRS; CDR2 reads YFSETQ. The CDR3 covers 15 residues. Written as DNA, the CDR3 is TGCGCCAGCAGCTTGGTTAGCGGGGGGTACTACGAGCAGTACTTC. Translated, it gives CASSLVSGGYYEQYF.

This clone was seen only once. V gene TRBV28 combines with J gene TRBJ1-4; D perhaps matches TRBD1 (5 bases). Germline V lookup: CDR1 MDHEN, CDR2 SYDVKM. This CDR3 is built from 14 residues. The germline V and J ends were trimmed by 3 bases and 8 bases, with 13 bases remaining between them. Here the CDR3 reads CASSLGRWIEKLFF. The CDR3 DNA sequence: TGTGCCAGCAGTTTGGGGCGTTGGATCGAAAAACTGTTTTTT.

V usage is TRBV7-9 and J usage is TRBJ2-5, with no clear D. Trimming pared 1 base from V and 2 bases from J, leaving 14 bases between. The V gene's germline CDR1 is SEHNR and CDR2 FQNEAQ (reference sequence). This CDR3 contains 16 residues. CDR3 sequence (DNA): TGTGCCAGCAGCTTAGGATCTACTAACCTGCAAGAGACCCAGTACTTC. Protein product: CASSLGSTNLQETQYF.

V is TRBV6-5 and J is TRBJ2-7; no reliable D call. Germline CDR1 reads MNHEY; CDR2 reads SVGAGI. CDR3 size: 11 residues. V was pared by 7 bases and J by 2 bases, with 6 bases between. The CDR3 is CASTGPYEQYF. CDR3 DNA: TGTGCCAGCACTGGCCCCTACGAGCAGTACTTC.

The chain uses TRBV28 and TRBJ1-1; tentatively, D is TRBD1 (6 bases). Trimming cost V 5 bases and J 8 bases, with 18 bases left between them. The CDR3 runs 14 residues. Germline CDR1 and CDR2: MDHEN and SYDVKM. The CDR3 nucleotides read TGTGCCAGCAGTCAGGCGGGGGGTGGGGGCGAAGCTTTCTTT. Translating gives CASSQAGGGGEAFF.

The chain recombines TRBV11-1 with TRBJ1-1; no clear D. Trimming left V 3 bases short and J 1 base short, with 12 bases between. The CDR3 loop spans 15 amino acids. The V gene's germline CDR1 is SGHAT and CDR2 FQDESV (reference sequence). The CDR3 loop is CASSFGGSSNTEAFF. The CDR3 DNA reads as TGTGCCAGCAGCTTCGGCGGCAGCTCGAACACTGAAGCTTTCTTT. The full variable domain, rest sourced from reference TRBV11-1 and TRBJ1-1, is EAEVAQSPRYKITEKSQAVAFWCDPISGHATLYWYRQILGQGPELLVQFQDESVVDDSQLPKDRFSAERLKGVDSTLKIQPAELGDSAMYLCASSFGGSSNTEAFFGQGTRLTVV.

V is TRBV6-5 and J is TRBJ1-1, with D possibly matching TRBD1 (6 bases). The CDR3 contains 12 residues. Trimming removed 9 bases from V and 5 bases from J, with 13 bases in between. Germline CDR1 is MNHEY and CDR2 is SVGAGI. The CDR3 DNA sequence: TGTGCCAGTTCCGAAAGGGGGACTGAAGCTTTCTTT. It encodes CASSERGTEAFF.

In nucleotides, the CDR3 is TGTGCCAGCAGCCGGGAGATCTATGGCTACACCTTC. Its translation is CASSREIYGYTF. The J gene is TRBJ1-2, the V gene TRBV13; no definite D call. The CDR3 spans 12 residues. Deletions cut 5 bases from V and 4 bases from J, with 8 bases between. From germline, CDR1 is PRHDT and CDR2 FYEKMQ (reference sequence). Drawing the rest from reference TRBV13 and TRBJ1-2, the complete variable domain is AAGVIQSPRHLIKEKRETATLKCYPIPRHDTVYWYQQGPGQDPQFLISFYEKMQSDKGSIPDRFSAQQFSDYHSELNMSSLELGDSALYFCASSREIYGYTFGSGTRLTVV.

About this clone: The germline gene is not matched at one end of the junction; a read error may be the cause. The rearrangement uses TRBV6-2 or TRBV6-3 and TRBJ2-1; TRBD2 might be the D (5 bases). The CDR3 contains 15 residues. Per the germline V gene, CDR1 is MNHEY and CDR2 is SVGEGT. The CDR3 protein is CASSYSGAAVSLGIF. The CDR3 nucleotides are TGTGCCAGCAGTTACTCGGGAGCGGCGGTCTCCTTAGGCATCTTC.

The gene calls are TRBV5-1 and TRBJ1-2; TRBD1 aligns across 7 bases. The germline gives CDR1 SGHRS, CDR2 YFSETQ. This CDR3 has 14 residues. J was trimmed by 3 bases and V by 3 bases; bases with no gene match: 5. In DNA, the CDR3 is TGCGCCAGCAGCTGGTCAGGGGGACACTATGGCTACACCTTC. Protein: CASSWSGGHYGYTF.

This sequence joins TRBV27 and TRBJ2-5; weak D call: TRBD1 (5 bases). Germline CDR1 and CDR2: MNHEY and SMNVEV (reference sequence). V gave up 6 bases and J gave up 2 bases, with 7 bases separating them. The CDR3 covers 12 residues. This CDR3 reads CASRKGQETQYF. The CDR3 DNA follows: TGTGCCAGCAGAAAGGGGCAAGAGACCCAGTACTTC.

CDR3 coding DNA: TGTGCCAGCAGCTTATCTCCTGGACAGGGGGCGAACACCGGGGAGCTGTTTTTT. As protein: CASSLSPGQGANTGELFF. This chain uses TRBV5-4 with TRBJ2-2; 10 bases agree with TRBD1. V shed 2 bases and J 0 bases; nucleotides not matched to a gene: 7. CDR3 length: 18 amino acids. Germline V gene sequence: CDR1 SGHNT, CDR2 YYREEE (reference sequence).

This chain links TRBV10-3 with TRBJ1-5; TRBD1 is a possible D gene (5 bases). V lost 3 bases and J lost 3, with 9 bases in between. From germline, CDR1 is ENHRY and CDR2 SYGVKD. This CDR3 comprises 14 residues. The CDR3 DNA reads TGTGCCATCAGTGATCAGGGATCCAATCAGCCCCAGCATTTT. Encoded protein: CAISDQGSNQPQHF.

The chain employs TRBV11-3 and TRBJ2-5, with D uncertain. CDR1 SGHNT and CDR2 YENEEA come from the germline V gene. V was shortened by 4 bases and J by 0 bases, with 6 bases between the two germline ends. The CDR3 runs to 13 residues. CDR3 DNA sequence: TGTGCCAGCAGCTCCAGTTACCAAGAGACCCAGTACTTC. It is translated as CASSSSYQETQYF.

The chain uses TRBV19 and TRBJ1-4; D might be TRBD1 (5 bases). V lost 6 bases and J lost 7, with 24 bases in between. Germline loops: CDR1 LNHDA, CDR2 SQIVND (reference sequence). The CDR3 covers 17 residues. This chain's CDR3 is CASSPGLPGQYVEKLFF. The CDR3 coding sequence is TGTGCCAGTAGCCCGGGACTGCCGGGCCAATATGTTGAAAAACTGTTTTTT. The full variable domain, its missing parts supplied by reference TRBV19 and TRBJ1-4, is DGGITQSPKYLFRKEGQNVTLSCEQNLNHDAMYWYRQDPGQGLRLIYYSQIVNDFQKGDIAEGYSVSREKKESFPLTVTSAQKNPTAFYLCASSPGLPGQYVEKLFFGSGTQLSVL.

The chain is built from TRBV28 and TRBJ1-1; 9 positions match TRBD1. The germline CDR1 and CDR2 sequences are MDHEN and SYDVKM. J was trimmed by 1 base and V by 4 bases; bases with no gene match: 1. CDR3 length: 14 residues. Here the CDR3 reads CASSWDRENTEAFF. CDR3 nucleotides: TGTGCCAGCAGTTGGGACAGGGAGAACACTGAAGCTTTCTTT.

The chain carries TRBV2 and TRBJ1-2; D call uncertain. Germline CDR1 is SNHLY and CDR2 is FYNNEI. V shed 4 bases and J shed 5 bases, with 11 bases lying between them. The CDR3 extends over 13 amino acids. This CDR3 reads CASSVARSYGYTF. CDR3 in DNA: TGTGCCAGCAGTGTCGCCAGGTCGTATGGCTACACCTTC.

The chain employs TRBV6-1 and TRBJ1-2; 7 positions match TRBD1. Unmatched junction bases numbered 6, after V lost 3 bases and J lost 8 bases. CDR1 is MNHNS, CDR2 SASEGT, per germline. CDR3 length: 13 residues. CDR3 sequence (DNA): TGTGCCAGCAGTGATTGGACAGGCGGGGGCTACACCTTC. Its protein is CASSDWTGGGYTF.

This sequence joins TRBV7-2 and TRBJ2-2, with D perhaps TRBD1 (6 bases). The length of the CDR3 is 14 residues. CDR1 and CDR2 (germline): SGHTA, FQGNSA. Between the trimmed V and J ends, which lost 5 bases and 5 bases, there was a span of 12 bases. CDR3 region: CASSPKQGTGELFF. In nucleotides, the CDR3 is TGTGCCAGCAGCCCGAAACAGGGAACCGGGGAGCTGTTTTTT.

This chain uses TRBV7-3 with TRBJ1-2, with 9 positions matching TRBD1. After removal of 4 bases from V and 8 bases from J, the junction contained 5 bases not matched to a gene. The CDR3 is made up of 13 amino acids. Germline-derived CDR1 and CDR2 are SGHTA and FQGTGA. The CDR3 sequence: CASSSGQGYGYTF. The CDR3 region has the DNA TGTGCCAGCAGCTCAGGACAGGGGTACGGCTACACCTTC.

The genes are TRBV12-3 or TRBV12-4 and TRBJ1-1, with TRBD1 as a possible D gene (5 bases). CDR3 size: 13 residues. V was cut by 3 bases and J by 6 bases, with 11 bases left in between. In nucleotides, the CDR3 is TGTGCCAGCAGTTTGGGGGGACCCTCTGAAGCTTTCTTT. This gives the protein CASSLGGPSEAFF.

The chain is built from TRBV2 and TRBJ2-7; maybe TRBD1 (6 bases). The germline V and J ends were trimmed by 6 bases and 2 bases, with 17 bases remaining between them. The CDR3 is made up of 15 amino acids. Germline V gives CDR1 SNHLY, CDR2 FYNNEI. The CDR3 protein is CASRAASGVTYEQYF. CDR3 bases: TGTGCCAGCAGGGCGGCTTCAGGGGTAACCTACGAGCAGTACTTC. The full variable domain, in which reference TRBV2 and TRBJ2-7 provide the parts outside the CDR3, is EPEVTQTPSHQVTQMGQEVILRCVPISNHLYFYWYRQILGQKVEFLVSFYNNEISEKSEIFDDQFSVERPDGSNFTLKIRSTKLEDSAMYFCASRAASGVTYEQYFGPGTRLTVT.

CDR3 region: CAISDSGTSGRRYEQYF. CDR3 DNA: TGTGCCATCAGTGACTCCGGGACTAGCGGGAGGAGGTACGAGCAGTACTTC. The V and J genes are TRBV10-3 and TRBJ2-7, with 15 bases aligning to TRBD2. From germline, CDR1 is ENHRY and CDR2 SYGVKD. This CDR3 is built from 17 residues. V lost 3 bases to trimming and J lost 4 bases; unmatched junction nucleotides: 7.

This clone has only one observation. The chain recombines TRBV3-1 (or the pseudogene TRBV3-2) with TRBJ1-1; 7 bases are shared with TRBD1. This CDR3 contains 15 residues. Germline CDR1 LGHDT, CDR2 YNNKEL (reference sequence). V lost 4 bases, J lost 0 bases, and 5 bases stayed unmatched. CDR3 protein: CASSPRGTVNTEAFF. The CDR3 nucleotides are TGTGCCAGCAGCCCTCGGGGGACAGTGAACACTGAAGCTTTCTTT.

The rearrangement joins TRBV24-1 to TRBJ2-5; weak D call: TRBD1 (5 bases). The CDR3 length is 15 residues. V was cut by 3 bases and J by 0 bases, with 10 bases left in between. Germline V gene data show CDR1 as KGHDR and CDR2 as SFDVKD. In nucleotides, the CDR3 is TGTGCCACCAGTGATCTCGACAGCAACCAAGAGACCCAGTACTTC. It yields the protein CATSDLDSNQETQYF.

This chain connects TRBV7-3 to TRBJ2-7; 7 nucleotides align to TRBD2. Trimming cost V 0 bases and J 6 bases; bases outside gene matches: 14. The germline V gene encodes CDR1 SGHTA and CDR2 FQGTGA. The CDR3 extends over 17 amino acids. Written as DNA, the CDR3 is TGTGCCAGCAGCTTAACCTTAGCGGGCGGCCTTCTTGGCGAGCAGTACTTC. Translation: CASSLTLAGGLLGEQYF. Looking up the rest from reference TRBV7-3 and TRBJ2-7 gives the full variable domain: GAGVSQTPSNKVTEKGKYVELRCDPISGHTALYWYRQSLGQGPEFLIYFQGTGAADDSGLPNDRFFAVRPEGSVSTLKIQRTERGDSAVYLCASSLTLAGGLLGEQYFGPGTRLTVT.